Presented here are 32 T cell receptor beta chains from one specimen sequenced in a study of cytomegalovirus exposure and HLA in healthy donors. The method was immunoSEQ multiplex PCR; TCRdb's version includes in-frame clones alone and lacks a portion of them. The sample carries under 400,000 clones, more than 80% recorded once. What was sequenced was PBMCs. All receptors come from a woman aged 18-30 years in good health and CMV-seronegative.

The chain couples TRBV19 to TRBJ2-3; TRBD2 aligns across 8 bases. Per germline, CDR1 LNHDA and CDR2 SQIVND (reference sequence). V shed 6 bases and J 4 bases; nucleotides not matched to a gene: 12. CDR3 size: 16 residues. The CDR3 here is CASRGIGSGEADTQYF. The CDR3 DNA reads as TGTGCCAGTAGGGGAATCGGTAGCGGGGAGGCAGATACGCAGTATTTT. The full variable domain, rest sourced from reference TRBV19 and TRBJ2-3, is DGGITQSPKYLFRKEGQNVTLSCEQNLNHDAMYWYRQDPGQGLRLIYYSQIVNDFQKGDIAEGYSVSREKKESFPLTVTSAQKNPTAFYLCASRGIGSGEADTQYFGPGTRLTVL.

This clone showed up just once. CDR3 amino acids: CASSRLGGSNEKLFF. The DNA of the CDR3 is TGCGCCAGCAGCCGCCTGGGGGGGTCTAATGAAAAACTGTTTTTT. The chain has TRBV4-1 and TRBJ1-4; D is perhaps TRBD1 (5 bases). The germline gives CDR1 MGHRA, CDR2 YSYEKL. The CDR3 sequence is 15 residues long. Between the trimmed V and J ends, which lost 4 bases and 3 bases, there was a span of 12 bases.

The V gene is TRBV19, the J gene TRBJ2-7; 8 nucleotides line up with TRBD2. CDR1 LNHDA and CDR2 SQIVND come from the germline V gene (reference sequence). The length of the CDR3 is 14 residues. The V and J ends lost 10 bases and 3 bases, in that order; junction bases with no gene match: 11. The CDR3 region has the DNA TGTGCCACCCAAGCGGGAGCGGCGGGCTACGAGCAGTACTTC. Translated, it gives CATQAGAAGYEQYF.

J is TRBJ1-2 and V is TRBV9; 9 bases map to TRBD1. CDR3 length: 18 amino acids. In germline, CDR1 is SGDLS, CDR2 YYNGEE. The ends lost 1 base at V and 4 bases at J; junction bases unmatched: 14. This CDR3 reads CASSVQPGQGSPGYGYTF. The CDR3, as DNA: TGTGCCAGCAGCGTACAACCGGGACAGGGTTCCCCCGGCTATGGCTACACCTTC.

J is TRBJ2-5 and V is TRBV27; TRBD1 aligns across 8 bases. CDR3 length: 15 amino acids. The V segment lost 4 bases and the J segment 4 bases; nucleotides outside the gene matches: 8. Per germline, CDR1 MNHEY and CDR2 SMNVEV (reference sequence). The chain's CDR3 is CASSYDRGGRETQYF. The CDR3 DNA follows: TGTGCCAGCAGTTACGACAGGGGTGGTAGAGAGACCCAGTACTTC.

CDR3 sequence: CASSIVAGIGNEQFF. The DNA of the CDR3 is TGTGCCAGTAGTATAGTCGCGGGAATTGGCAATGAGCAGTTCTTC. The chain couples TRBV19 to TRBJ2-1; perhaps TRBD2 as D (6 bases). The V end lost 1 base, the J end lost 6 bases, and 13 bases lay between the germline ends. Germline CDR1 is LNHDA and CDR2 is SQIVND (reference sequence). CDR3 length equals 15 residues.

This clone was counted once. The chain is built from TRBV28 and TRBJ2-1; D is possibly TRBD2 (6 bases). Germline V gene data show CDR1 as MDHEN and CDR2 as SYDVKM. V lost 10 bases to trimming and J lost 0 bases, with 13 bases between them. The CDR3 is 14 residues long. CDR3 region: CAIHTGGSYNEQFF. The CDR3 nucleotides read TGTGCCATCCACACCGGGGGCTCCTACAATGAGCAGTTCTTC.

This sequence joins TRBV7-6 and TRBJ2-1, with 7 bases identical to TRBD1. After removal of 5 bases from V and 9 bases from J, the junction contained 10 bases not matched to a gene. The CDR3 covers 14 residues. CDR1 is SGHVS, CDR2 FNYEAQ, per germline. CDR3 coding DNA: TGTGCCAGCAGCGAATCTCTTGGGGACAGTGAGCAGTTCTTC. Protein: CASSESLGDSEQFF.

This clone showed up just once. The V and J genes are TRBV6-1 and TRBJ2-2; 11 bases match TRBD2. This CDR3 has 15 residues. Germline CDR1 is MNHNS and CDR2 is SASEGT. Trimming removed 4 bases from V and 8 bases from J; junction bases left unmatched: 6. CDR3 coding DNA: TGTGCCAGCAGTGCCCCTAGCGGGGGGCCTGGGGAGCTGTTTTTT. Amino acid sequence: CASSAPSGGPGELFF.

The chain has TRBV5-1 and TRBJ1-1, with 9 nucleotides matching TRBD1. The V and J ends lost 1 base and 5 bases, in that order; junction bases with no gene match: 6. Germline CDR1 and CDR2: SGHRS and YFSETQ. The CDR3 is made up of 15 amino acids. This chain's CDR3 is CASSLIVDRGTEAFF. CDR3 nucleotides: TGCGCCAGCAGCTTGATCGTTGACAGGGGGACTGAAGCTTTCTTT.

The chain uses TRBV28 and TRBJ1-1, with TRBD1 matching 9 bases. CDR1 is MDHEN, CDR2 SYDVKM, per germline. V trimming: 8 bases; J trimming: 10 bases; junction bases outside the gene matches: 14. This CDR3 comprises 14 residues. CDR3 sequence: CASEGQGIRRRAFF. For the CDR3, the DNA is TGTGCCAGCGAGGGACAGGGAATCCGTCGTCGAGCTTTCTTT.

In DNA form, the CDR3 reads TGTGCCAGCAGCGTATCTATCGAACCCAATCAGCCCCAGCATTTT. It encodes CASSVSIEPNQPQHF. The rearrangement links TRBV9 to TRBJ1-5; D not certain. Germline assignment: CDR1 SGDLS and CDR2 YYNGEE. Trimming cost V 1 base and J 3 bases, with 11 bases left between them. The CDR3 is 15 amino acids. Full variable domain (rest looked up from reference TRBV9 and TRBJ1-5): DSGVTQTPKHLITATGQRVTLRCSPRSGDLSVYWYQQSLDQGLQFLIQYYNGEERAKGNILERFSAQQFPDLHSELNLSSLELGDSALYFCASSVSIEPNQPQHFGDGTRLSIL.

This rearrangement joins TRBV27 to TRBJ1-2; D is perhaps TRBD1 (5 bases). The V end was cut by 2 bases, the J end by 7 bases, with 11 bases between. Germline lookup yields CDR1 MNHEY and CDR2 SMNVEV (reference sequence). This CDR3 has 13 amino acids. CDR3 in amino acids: CASSLITGFGYTF. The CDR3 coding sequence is TGTGCCAGCAGTTTAATCACAGGCTTTGGCTACACCTTC.

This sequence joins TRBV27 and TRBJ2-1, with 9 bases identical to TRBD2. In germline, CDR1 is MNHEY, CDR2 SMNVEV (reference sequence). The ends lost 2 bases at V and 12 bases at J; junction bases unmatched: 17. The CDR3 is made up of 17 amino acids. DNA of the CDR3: TGTGCCAGCAGTTTACAAGGCTCGGGACTAGCCCTTCGGGGGCAGTTCTTC. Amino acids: CASSLQGSGLALRGQFF.

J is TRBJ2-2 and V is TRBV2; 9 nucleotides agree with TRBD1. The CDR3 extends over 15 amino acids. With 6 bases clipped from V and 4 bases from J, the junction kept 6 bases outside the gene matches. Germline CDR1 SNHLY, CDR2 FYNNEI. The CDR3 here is CASSGDRVVTGELFF. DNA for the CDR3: TGTGCCAGCAGCGGGGACAGGGTAGTCACCGGGGAGCTGTTTTTT.

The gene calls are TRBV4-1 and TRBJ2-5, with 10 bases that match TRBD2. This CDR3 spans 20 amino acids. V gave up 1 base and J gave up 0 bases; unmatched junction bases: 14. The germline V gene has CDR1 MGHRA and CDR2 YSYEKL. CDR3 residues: CASSQVFGLAGAVYQETQYF. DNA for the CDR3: TGCGCCAGCAGCCAAGTTTTTGGGCTAGCGGGGGCCGTGTACCAAGAGACCCAGTACTTC.

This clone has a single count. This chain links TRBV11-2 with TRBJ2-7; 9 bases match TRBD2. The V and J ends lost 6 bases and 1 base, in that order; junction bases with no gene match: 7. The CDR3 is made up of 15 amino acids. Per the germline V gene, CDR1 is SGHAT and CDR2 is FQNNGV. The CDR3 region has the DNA TGTGCCAGCAGACTAGAAGCGGGGGGATCCTACGAGCAGTACTTC. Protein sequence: CASRLEAGGSYEQYF.

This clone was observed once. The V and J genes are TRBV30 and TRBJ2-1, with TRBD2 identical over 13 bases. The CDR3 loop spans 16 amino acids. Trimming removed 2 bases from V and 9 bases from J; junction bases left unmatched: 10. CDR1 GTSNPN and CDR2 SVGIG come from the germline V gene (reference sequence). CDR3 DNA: TGTGCCTGGAGTCCCCGGACTAGCGGGAGAGACGGTGAGCAGTTCTTC. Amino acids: CAWSPRTSGRDGEQFF.

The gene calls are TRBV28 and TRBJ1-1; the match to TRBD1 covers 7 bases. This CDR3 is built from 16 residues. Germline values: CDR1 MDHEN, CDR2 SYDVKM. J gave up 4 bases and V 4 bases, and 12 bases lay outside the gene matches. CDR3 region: CASSSRPGGIGTEAFF. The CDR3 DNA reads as TGTGCCAGCAGTTCCCGCCCAGGGGGAATCGGCACTGAAGCTTTCTTT.

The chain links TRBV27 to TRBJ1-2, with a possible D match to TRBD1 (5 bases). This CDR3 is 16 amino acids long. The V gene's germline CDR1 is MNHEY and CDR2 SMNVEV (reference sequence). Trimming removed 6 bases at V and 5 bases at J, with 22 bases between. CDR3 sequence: CASSSFRDGTSYGYTF. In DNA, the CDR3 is TGTGCCAGCAGCTCATTCCGGGACGGGACTTCTTATGGCTACACCTTC.

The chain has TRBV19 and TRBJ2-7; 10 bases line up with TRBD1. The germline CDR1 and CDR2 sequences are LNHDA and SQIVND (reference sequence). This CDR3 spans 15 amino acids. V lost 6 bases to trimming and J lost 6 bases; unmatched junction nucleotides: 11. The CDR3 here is CASSSPGTGVFEQYF. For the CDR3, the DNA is TGTGCCAGTAGCTCCCCGGGGACAGGGGTTTTCGAGCAGTACTTC.

The CDR3 reads CASSRAPANEQFF. The CDR3 DNA sequence: TGCGCCAGCAGCAGAGCGCCGGCCAATGAGCAGTTCTTC. The chain combines TRBV5-1 with TRBJ2-1; D not certain. This CDR3 is built from 13 residues. Deletions cut 4 bases from V and 6 bases from J, with 11 bases between. From germline, CDR1 is SGHRS and CDR2 YFSETQ.

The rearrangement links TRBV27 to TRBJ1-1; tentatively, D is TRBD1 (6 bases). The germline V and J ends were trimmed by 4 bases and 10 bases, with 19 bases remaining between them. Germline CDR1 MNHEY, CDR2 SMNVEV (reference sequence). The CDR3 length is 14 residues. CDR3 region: CASSSTTGVGGAFF. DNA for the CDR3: TGTGCCAGCAGTTCTACAACAGGCGTAGGGGGAGCTTTCTTT.

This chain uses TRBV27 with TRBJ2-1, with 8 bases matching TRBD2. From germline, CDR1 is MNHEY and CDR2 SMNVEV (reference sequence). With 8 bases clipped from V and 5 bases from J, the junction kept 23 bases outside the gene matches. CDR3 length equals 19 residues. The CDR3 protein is CASAQTASGPEATHNEQFF. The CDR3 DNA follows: TGTGCCAGCGCCCAGACGGCTAGCGGGCCTGAGGCCACACACAATGAGCAGTTCTTC.

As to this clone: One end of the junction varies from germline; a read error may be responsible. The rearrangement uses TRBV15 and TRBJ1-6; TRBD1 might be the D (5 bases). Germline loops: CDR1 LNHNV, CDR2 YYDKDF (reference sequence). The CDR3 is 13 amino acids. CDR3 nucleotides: TGTGCCACCAGCAGAGTTGGGGCTCACCCCACCCTTTTT. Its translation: CATSRVGAHPTLF.

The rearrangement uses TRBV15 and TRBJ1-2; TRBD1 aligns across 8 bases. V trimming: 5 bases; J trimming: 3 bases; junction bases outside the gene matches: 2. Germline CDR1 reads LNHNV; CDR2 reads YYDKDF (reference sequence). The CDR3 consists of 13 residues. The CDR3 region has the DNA TGTGCCACCAGCGAGACAGGGGACTATGGCTACACCTTC. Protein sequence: CATSETGDYGYTF.

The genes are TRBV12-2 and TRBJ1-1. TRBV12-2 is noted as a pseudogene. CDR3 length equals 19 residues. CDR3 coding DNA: TGTGCAAGTCGTCCTAAGCGGGGAACAGGGTGTGGGGAGAACACTGAAGCTTTCTTT. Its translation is CASRPKRGTGCGENTEAFF.

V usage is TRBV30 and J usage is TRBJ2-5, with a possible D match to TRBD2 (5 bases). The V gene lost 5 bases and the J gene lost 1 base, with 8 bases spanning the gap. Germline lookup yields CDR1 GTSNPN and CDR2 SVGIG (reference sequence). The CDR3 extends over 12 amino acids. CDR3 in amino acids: CAWGLLQETQYF. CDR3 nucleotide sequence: TGTGCCTGGGGACTCCTCCAAGAGACCCAGTACTTC.

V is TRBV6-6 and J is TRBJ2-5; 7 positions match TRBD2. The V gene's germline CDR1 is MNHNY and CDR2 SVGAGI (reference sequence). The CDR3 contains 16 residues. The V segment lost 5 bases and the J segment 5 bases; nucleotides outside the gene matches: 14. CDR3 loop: CASSTLPGLRDETQYF. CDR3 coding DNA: TGTGCCAGCAGTACCTTACCGGGACTAAGGGATGAGACCCAGTACTTC.

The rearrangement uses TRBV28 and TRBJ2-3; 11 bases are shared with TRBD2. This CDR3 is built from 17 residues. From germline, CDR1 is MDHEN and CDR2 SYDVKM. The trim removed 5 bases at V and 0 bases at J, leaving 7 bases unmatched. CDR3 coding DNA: TGTGCCAGCAGTGCCCTGACTAGCGGGACTAGCACAGATACGCAGTATTTT. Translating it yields CASSALTSGTSTDTQYF.

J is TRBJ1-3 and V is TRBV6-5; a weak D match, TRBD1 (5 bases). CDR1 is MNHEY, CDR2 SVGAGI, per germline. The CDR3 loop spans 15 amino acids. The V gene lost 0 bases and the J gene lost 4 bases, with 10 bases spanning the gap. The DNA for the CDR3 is TGTGCCAGCAGTTACTCCCGGGACTTGGGAAACACCATATATTTT. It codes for CASSYSRDLGNTIYF.

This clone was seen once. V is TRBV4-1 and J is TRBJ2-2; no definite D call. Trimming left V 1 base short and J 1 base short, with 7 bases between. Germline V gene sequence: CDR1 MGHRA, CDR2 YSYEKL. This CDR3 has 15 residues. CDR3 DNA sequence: TGCGCCAGCAGCCAAGTAACGGTGAACACCGGGGAGCTGTTTTTT. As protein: CASSQVTVNTGELFF.